This TCR beta chain stems from a study of T cells in Graves' hyperthyroidism and ophthalmopathy. CDR1 SGHTA and CDR2 FQGNSA come from the germline V gene. The V end was cut by 5 bases, the J end by 4 bases, with 18 bases between. The CDR3 extends over 15 amino acids. This clonotype was seen at least ten times. From RNA transcripts, TCR beta CDR3 regions were amplified. A first-round RT-PCR of the TCR CDR3 used the HTBI primer set. MiXCR was run by TCRdb on the multiplex PCR reads, yielding one entry per CDR3 protein. The sample carries a few hundred thousand distinct CDR3 sequences, just over 45% recorded once.

Sequencing input: peripheral blood or thyroid tissue (not recorded which). This clonotype was obtained from a woman aged 18 to 35 with Graves' hyperthyroidism. This chain connects TRBV7-2 to TRBJ2-7; tentative D call: TRBD1 (6 bases). For the CDR3, the DNA is TGTGCCAGCAGCCCCACTTCCGGGACAATTTACGAGCAGTACTTC. Translated, it gives CASSPTSGTIYEQYF.